The sequence of this T cell receptor beta chain was determined in a study of breast tumors, draining lymph nodes, adjacent tissues. General observations from the study: Data only fit, rather than demonstrated, lymph node origin of most tumor T cells. The data were judged consistent with most tumor T cells coming from lymph node and expanding in tumor.

This clonotype has at least ten counts. Its antigen is as yet unknown. Breast cancer patients provided tissue from their axillary draining lymph nodes. TCRdb redid the calling of the multiplex PCR reads with MiXCR, one entry per CDR3 protein. The sample yields 250,000 or so distinct CDR3 sequences, more than 30% seen once. Germline V CDR1 and CDR2: SGDLS, YYNGEE. Deletions cut 0 bases from V and 4 bases from J, with 9 bases between. This CDR3 spans 14 amino acids. V gene TRBV9 combines with J gene TRBJ2-3, with a possible D match to TRBD2 (5 bases). The sequenced material came from axillary lymph node tissue. This clonotype originated in a female donor with breast cancer. Some clones in this sample may be carry-over from other donors' samples. DNA for the CDR3: TGTGCCAGCAGCGTAGAAGCGGTCCCAGATACGCAGTATTTT. It codes for CASSVEAVPDTQYF.